This TCR beta chain originates from a study of blood T cell repertoires in COVID-19. Original handling: Reference gene primer amplification gave nucleated cell count estimates. TCRdb's copy holds only in-frame clones and misses some; the assay was immunoSEQ multiplex PCR. From that table come the V and J calls and clone size; the DNA was used to work out D and trimming. The table records over 200,000 clones, roughly 80% of them present only once. The germline V gene has CDR1 MNHEY and CDR2 SVGAGI. The CDR3 has 13 amino acids. Trimming took 7 bases from V and 10 from J, leaving 19 bases between them. Material for sequencing was peripheral blood. This receptor was taken from a human donor in a cohort sampled during active COVID-19. The rearrangement joins TRBV6-5 to TRBJ1-1; tentatively, D is TRBD1 (6 bases). The CDR3 is CASKGGSGLGAFF. CDR3 sequence (DNA): TGTGCCAGCAAGGGGGGTAGCGGGCTCGGAGCTTTCTTT.